This is a list of T cell receptor beta chains from one sample in a study of CD8+ T cells in alopecia areata. Clones were read by immunoSEQ multiplex PCR, and TCRdb kept only the in-frame ones, dropping some. The table lists around 170,000 clones, about half of them singletons. The source material was CD8+ T cells sorted from blood, sampled around week 54, from a patient treated with tofacitinib. The source of these receptors is a human donor with alopecia areata. The CDR3 runs from the conserved cysteine through the conserved F or W. The D gene is left open where the match is weak. Clone size appears in some rows only: once, few, many, or a class for an expanded clone.

cdr3_aa | cdr3_nt | v_call | d_call | clone_size | j_call
CASSLGPPYEQYF | TGCGCCAGCAGCTTGGGGCCCCCCTACGAGCAGTACTTC | TRBV5-1 | - | few | TRBJ2-7
CASSYDRHYEQYF | TGTGCCAGCAGCTACGACAGACACTACGAGCAGTACTTC | TRBV5-6 | - | - | TRBJ2-7
CSVTLPGTSGVMEQFF | TGCAGCGTAACTCTACCGGGGACTAGCGGGGTAATGGAGCAGTTCTTC | TRBV29-1 | TRBD2 | - | TRBJ2-1
CALAKRGDPLWDEQFF | TGTGCTCTGGCTAAGCGGGGGGACCCCCTTTGGGATGAGCAGTTCTTC | TRBV7-2 | TRBD2 | - | TRBJ2-1
CASSLSTDTQYF | TGTGCCAGCAGCTTGAGCACAGATACGCAGTATTTT | TRBV7-6 | - | few | TRBJ2-3
CASSPTIEGGFGYTF | TGTGCCAGCAGCCCGACGATCGAAGGGGGGTTCGGCTACACCTTC | TRBV7-8 | - | - | TRBJ1-2
CASSKGETGYYEQYF | TGTGCCAGTAGTAAAGGGGAAACAGGCTACTACGAGCAGTACTTC | TRBV19 | - | - | TRBJ2-7
CASSLTGAYNEQFF | TGTGCCAGCAGCTTGACGGGAGCCTACAATGAGCAGTTCTTC | TRBV7-8 | - | few | TRBJ2-1
CASSLSRGSYGYTF | TGTGCCAGCAGCTTGAGCAGGGGGAGCTATGGCTACACCTTC | TRBV11-2 | TRBD1 | - | TRBJ1-2
CASSQRVGRPNTGELFF | TGTGCCAGCAGCCAACGCGTAGGACGCCCGAACACCGGGGAGCTGTTTTTT | TRBV4-2 | - | - | TRBJ2-2
CASSLTGYTEAFF | TGCGCCAGCAGCTTGACAGGCTACACTGAAGCTTTCTTT | TRBV5-1 | - | few | TRBJ1-1
CASSTRTGRYGYTF | TGTGCCAGCAGCACGAGGACAGGGCGCTATGGCTACACCTTC | TRBV7-9 | TRBD1 | - | TRBJ1-2
CSVERGREQYF | TGCAGCGTTGAAAGGGGCAGGGAGCAGTACTTC | TRBV29-1 | - | - | TRBJ2-7
CASSLGQGAYYGYTF | TGCGCCAGCAGCTTGGGACAGGGGGCTTACTATGGCTACACCTTC | TRBV5-1 | TRBD1 | - | TRBJ1-2
CSVPGQGLGYTF | TGCAGCGTTCCCGGACAGGGCCTAGGCTACACCTTC | TRBV29-1 | TRBD1 | - | TRBJ1-2
CASSQDAGGETQYF | TGTGCCAGCAGCCAAGATGCGGGGGGAGAGACCCAGTACTTC | TRBV4-2 | TRBD2 | once | TRBJ2-5
CASSLVASTNEKLFF | TGCGCCAGCAGCTTGGTGGCGTCAACTAATGAAAAACTGTTTTTT | TRBV5-1 | - | - | TRBJ1-4
CASRVQLNTEAFF | TGCGCCAGCAGGGTACAGCTGAACACTGAAGCTTTCTTT | TRBV5-1 | - | - | TRBJ1-1
CASSQDTRVDEQYF | TGCGCCAGCAGCCAAGATACTCGGGTCGACGAGCAGTACTTC | TRBV4-3 | - | - | TRBJ2-7
CASSSGTRGDEQFF | TGTGCCAGCAGCTCCGGGACTAGAGGCGATGAGCAGTTCTTC | TRBV7-9 | TRBD2 | - | TRBJ2-1
CASSLTSGQYYNEQFF | TGCGCCAGCAGCCTGACTAGCGGGCAGTACTACAATGAGCAGTTCTTC | TRBV5-1 | TRBD2 | - | TRBJ2-1
CASSLAPSTTGELFF | TGTGCCAGCAGCTTAGCGCCTAGTACCACCGGGGAGCTGTTTTTT | TRBV7-2 | - | few | TRBJ2-2
CASSLTEAGGNNEQFF | TGTGCCAGCAGCTTAACGGAAGCAGGGGGGAACAATGAGCAGTTCTTC | TRBV7-2 | - | - | TRBJ2-1
CASRYWDGRLHF | TGTGCCTCCAGATACTGGGACGGGCGGTTGCATTTT | TRBV27 | - | - | TRBJ1-5
CASSGSENTEAFF | TGTGCCAGCAGTGGGTCTGAGAACACTGAAGCTTTCTTT | TRBV6-5 | - | - | TRBJ1-1
CASRRQRDQETQYF | TGTGCCAGCAGACGACAGCGTGACCAAGAGACCCAGTACTTC | TRBV6-1 | - | - | TRBJ2-5
CASSPRPVNTEAFF | TGTGCCAGCAGCCCTAGACCGGTGAACACTGAAGCTTTCTTT | TRBV13 | - | - | TRBJ1-1
CASSLRQGVSVFSYEQYF | TGTGCCAGCAGCTTACGACAGGGGGTATCAGTTTTCTCCTACGAGCAGTACTTC | TRBV5-6 | TRBD1 | once | TRBJ2-7
CASSHLGAGEVETQYF | TGCGCCAGCAGCCACCTGGGGGCAGGGGAGGTCGAGACCCAGTACTTC | TRBV4-1 | - | - | TRBJ2-5
CASSEAASEAFF | TGTGCCAGCAGTGAAGCCGCATCAGAAGCTTTCTTT | TRBV25-1 | - | - | TRBJ1-1
CATGTSGTYEQYF | TGTGCCACCGGGACTAGCGGTACCTACGAGCAGTACTTC | TRBV15 | TRBD2 | - | TRBJ2-7
CAISESKATGILETQYF | TGTGCCATCAGTGAGTCGAAGGCGACGGGGATTTTGGAGACCCAGTACTTC | TRBV10-3 | - | few | TRBJ2-5
CAWSPGGSYEQYF | TGTGCCTGGAGCCCGGGAGGCTCCTACGAGCAGTACTTC | TRBV30 | TRBD2 | - | TRBJ2-7
CASTGGVLYNEQFF | TGTGCCAGTACAGGGGGCGTTCTATACAATGAGCAGTTCTTC | TRBV19 | TRBD1 | - | TRBJ2-1
CASSDGARNTGELFF | TGTGCCAGCAGTGATGGAGCACGTAACACCGGGGAGCTGTTTTTT | TRBV2 | - | few | TRBJ2-2
CASSSTGHILPGNTIYF | TGTGCCAGCAGCTCTACGGGACACATCCTCCCTGGAAACACCATATATTTT | TRBV9 | - | - | TRBJ1-3
CASSPPGGTNTGELFF | TGTGCCAGCTCACCCCCCGGCGGAACCAACACCGGGGAGCTGTTTTTT | TRBV18 | - | - | TRBJ2-2
CAWKSRGSEQFF | TGTGCCTGGAAGTCACGGGGATCTGAGCAGTTCTTC | TRBV30 | - | - | TRBJ2-1
CASSLYWRLRDRSYNEQFF | TGTGCCAGCAGCCTATACTGGAGGTTGCGGGACCGCTCCTACAATGAGCAGTTCTTC | TRBV7-9 | - | few | TRBJ2-1